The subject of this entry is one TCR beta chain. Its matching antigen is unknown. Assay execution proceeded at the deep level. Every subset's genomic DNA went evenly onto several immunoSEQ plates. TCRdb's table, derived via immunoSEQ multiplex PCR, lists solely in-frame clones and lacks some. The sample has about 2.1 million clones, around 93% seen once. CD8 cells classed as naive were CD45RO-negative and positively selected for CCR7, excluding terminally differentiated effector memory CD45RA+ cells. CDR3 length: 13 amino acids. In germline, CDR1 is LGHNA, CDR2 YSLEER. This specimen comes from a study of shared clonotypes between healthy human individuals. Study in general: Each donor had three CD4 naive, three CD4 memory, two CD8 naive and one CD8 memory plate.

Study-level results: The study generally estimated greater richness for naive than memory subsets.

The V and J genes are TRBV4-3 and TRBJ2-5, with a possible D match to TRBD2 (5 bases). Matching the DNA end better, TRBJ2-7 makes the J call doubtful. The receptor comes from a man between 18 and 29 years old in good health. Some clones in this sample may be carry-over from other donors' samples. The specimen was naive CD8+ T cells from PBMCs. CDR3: CASSPGLSYEQYF. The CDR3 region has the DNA TGCGCCAGCAGCCCTGGACTCTCCTACGAGCAGTACTTC.